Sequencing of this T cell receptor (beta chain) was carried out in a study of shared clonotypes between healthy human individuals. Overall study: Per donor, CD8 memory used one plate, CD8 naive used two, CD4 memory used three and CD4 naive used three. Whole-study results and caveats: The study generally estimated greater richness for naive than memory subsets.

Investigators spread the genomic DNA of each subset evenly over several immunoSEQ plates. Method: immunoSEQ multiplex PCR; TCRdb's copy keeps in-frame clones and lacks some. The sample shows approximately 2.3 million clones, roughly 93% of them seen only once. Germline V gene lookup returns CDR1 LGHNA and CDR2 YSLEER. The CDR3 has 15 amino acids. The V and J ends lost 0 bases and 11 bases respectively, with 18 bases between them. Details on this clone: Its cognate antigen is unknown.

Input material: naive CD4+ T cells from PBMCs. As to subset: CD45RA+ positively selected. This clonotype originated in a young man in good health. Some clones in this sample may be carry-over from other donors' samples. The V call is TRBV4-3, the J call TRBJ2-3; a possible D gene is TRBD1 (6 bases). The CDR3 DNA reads TGCGCCAGCAGCCAAGATATAGGGGGTCCTACGAGGCAGTATTTT. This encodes CASSQDIGGPTRQYF.